These T cell receptor beta chains were read from a single sample in a study of T cell repertoires in cytomegalovirus infection. The antigens these receptors bind are not known. TCRdb fed the reads into MiXCR, producing one record per CDR3 protein. The sample carries hundreds of thousands of distinct CDR3 sequences, about 33% recorded once. The input for sequencing was cultured CD8+ T cells from PBMCs, taken from culture after CMV antigen stimulation. Every receptor here comes from a human donor in good health (CMV status not recorded). Some clones in this sample may be carry-over from other donors' samples. Each CDR3 is given with its conserved first and last residue. D genes are given only for firm matches. Clone size is given for some rows only: seen once, a few or many times, or a class if the clone is expanded.

J gene | clone size | D gene | V gene | CDR3 protein | CDR3 DNA
TRBJ2-2 | - | - | TRBV6-1 | CASSFVVGTGELFF | TGTGCCAGCAGTTTCGTGGTGGGCACCGGGGAGCTGTTTTTT
TRBJ1-1 | few | - | TRBV12-3/TRBV12-4 | CASSPLGAANTEAFF | TGTGCCAGCAGTCCTTTGGGGGCCGCGAACACTGAAGCTTTCTTT
TRBJ2-7 | few | - | TRBV12-3/TRBV12-4 | CASAVGTGLEQYF | TGTGCCAGCGCTGTGGGCACTGGGTTGGAGCAGTACTTC
TRBJ1-5 | few | - | TRBV24-1 | CAKGNWPQHF | TGTGCCAAGGGGAATTGGCCCCAGCATTTT
TRBJ2-5 | once | - | TRBV6-2/TRBV6-3 | CASSYPPGGARQETQYF | TGTGCCAGCAGTTACCCCCCGGGGGGCGCTCGCCAAGAGACCCAGTACTTC
TRBJ2-2 | - | - | TRBV6-2/TRBV6-3 | CASSYSGGFTGELFF | TGTGCCAGCAGTTACTCGGGGGGTTTCACCGGGGAGCTGTTTTTT
TRBJ2-1 | - | TRBD2 | TRBV15 | CATSKGQTSSGNEQFF | TGTGCCACCAGCAAGGGCCAGACTAGCTCGGGGAATGAGCAGTTCTTC
TRBJ2-2 | - | - | TRBV15 | CATRDGVGTGELFF | TGTGCCACCAGGGACGGAGTGGGCACCGGGGAGCTGTTTTTT
TRBJ1-5 | few | TRBD1 | TRBV20-1 | CSVTTKDRGRGQPQHF | TGCAGTGTCACAACGAAGGACAGGGGGCGAGGTCAGCCCCAGCATTTT
TRBJ2-1 | many | TRBD2 | TRBV7-8 | CASSFRLAGARGVENEQFF | TGTGCCAGCAGCTTCAGACTAGCGGGGGCCCGTGGGGTTGAGAATGAGCAGTTCTTC
TRBJ2-1 | - | - | TRBV7-3 | CASSLEPAEQFF | TGTGCCAGCAGCTTAGAACCAGCTGAGCAGTTCTTC
TRBJ1-1 | - | - | TRBV20-1 | CSATSTGHPITEAFF | TGCAGTGCTACATCCACGGGACACCCGATCACTGAAGCTTTCTTT
TRBJ1-2 | - | - | TRBV6-2/TRBV6-3 | CASSYSTGARDYGYTF | TGTGCCAGCAGTTACTCAACGGGGGCGAGGGACTATGGCTACACCTTC
TRBJ2-4 | - | - | TRBV2 | CASVGPKNIQYF | TGTGCCAGCGTGGGCCCCAAAAACATTCAGTACTTC
TRBJ1-6 | few | - | TRBV5-4 | CASSAGVPSETPLHF | TGTGCCAGCAGCGCCGGAGTACCATCCGAAACACCCCTCCACTTT
TRBJ2-1 | - | TRBD2 | TRBV10-3 | CAIRVAPSGGNDEQFF | TGTGCCATCAGGGTCGCCCCCAGCGGGGGGAACGATGAGCAGTTCTTC
TRBJ1-2 | many | TRBD1 | TRBV7-6 | CASSLAEDRGNYGYTF | TGTGCCAGCAGCTTAGCGGAGGACAGGGGAAACTATGGCTACACCTTC
TRBJ1-2 | - | TRBD1 | TRBV7-9 | CASSSGTVLEGYTF | TGTGCCAGCAGCTCGGGGACAGTTCTTGAGGGCTACACCTTC
TRBJ1-5 | - | TRBD1 | TRBV24-1 | CATSDLQGDWNQPQHF | TGTGCCACCAGTGATTTGCAGGGGGACTGGAATCAGCCCCAGCATTTT
TRBJ2-3 | - | TRBD2 | TRBV12-3/TRBV12-4 | CASSLSLASFPDTQYF | TGTGCCAGCAGTCTGTCACTAGCGAGCTTCCCAGATACGCAGTATTTT